This T cell receptor beta chain was identified in a study of cytomegalovirus exposure and HLA in healthy donors. Whole-study findings and limits: In a later analysis, HLA-associated beta chains showed higher expansion and lower generation probabilities than comparable chains. A highly shared variant cluster was judged a likely technical artifact.

It was with 60 Vbeta and 13 Jbeta primers that the PCR ran. Using immunoSEQ multiplex PCR, the repertoire was profiled, and TCRdb retains in-frame clones only, with some absent. The sample includes about 120,000 clones, roughly 76% of them seen just once. This clone appeared a few times. The antigen remains unidentified. This CDR3 region has 13 residues. Trimming removed 3 bases from V and 5 bases from J, with 5 bases in between. Germline lookup yields CDR1 KGHSH and CDR2 LQKENI. This chain joins TRBV18 and TRBJ1-6; D gene ambiguous. The TCR sequence derives from a woman aged 40 to 55 in good health and CMV-seropositive. Sample: PBMCs. The CDR3 nucleotides are TGTGCCAGCTCACCGTCCGATAATTCACCCCTCCACTTT. Its translation: CASSPSDNSPLHF. The full variable domain, with the rest looked up from reference TRBV18 and TRBJ1-6, is NAGVMQNPRHLVRRRGQEARLRCSPMKGHSHVYWYRQLPEEGLKFMVYLQKENIIDESGMPKERFSAEFPKEGPSILRIQQVVRGDSAAYFCASSPSDNSPLHFGNGTRLTVT.